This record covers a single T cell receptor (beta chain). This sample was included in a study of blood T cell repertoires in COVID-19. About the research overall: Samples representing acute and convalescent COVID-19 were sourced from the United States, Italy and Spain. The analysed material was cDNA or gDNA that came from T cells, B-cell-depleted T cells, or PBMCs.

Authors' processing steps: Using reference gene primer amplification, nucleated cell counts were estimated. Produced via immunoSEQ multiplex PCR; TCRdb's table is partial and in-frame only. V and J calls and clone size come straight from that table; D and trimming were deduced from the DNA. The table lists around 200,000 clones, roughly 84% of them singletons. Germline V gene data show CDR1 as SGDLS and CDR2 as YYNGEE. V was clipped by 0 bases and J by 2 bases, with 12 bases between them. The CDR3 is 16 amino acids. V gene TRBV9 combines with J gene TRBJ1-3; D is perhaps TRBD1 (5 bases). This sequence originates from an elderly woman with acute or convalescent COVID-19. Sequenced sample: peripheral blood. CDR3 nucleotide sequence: TGTGCCAGCAGCGTAGAATCGGGGGATACTGGAAACACCATATATTTT. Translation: CASSVESGDTGNTIYF.